A single sample is the source of the 11 T cell receptor beta chains below, sequenced in a study of vaccination effects on CD4 cells after COVID-19. Their target antigens are unknown. Libraries were prepared by immunoSEQ multiplex PCR; TCRdb keeps only in-frame clonotypes and omits some of them. Here the sample spans about 69,000 clones, 76% being singletons. Ahead of sequencing, the ViraFEST assay grew antigen-specific CD4+ T cells using viral peptide pools. Following 10 days of culture, CD4+ T cells were isolated. Each person got two doses of an mRNA SARS-CoV-2 vaccine, BNT162b2 or mRNA-1273. Sample: CD4+ T cells from PBMCs cultured with HCoV-OC43 spike peptides, taken after COVID-19 vaccination. As to subset: HCoV-OC43 spike overlapping peptide pool stimulation. Every receptor here comes from a human donor who received a COVID-19 vaccine.

V usage is TRBV5-1 and J usage is TRBJ1-1, with D possibly being TRBD1 (5 bases). Trimming left V 3 bases short and J 0 bases short, with 12 bases between. This CDR3 is built from 15 residues. Germline V CDR1 and CDR2: SGHRS, YFSETQ. The CDR3 reads CASSWSGQLNTEAFF. The CDR3 nucleotides read TGCGCCAGCAGCTGGTCCGGACAACTGAACACTGAAGCTTTCTTT. The whole variable domain, remainder taken from reference TRBV5-1 and TRBJ1-1, is KAGVTQTPRYLIKTRGQQVTLSCSPISGHRSVSWYQQTPGQGLQFLFEYFSETQRNKGNFPGRFSGRQFSNSRSEMNVSTLELGDSALYLCASSWSGQLNTEAFFGQGTRLTVV.

This chain uses TRBV6-5 with TRBJ1-2, with 8 bases aligning to TRBD1. The CDR3 totals 14 residues. V trimming: 6 bases; J trimming: 3 bases; junction bases outside the gene matches: 6. Per germline, CDR1 MNHEY and CDR2 SVGAGI. CDR3 sequence: CASRLQGADYGYTF. Written as DNA, the CDR3 is TGTGCCAGCAGACTCCAGGGGGCTGACTATGGCTACACCTTC.

This clone is a singleton in its sample. The V call is TRBV9, the J call TRBJ1-1; 8 bases are a match to TRBD1. Losses at the gene ends were 0 bases for V and 7 bases for J; bases not matched to a gene: 8. The germline V gene has CDR1 SGDLS and CDR2 YYNGEE. The CDR3 extends over 15 amino acids. The CDR3 DNA sequence: TGTGCCAGCAGCGTAGGCCCGGGACAGGCCTATGAAGCTTTCTTT. Translated, it gives CASSVGPGQAYEAFF. The full variable domain, in which reference TRBV9 and TRBJ1-1 provide the parts outside the CDR3, is DSGVTQTPKHLITATGQRVTLRCSPRSGDLSVYWYQQSLDQGLQFLIQYYNGEERAKGNILERFSAQQFPDLHSELNLSSLELGDSALYFCASSVGPGQAYEAFFGQGTRLTVV.

The chain joins TRBV27 to TRBJ2-3; D tentatively fits TRBD1 or TRBD2 (5 bases each). V lost 5 bases and J lost 2, with 20 bases in between. This CDR3 has 17 amino acids. Germline CDR1 and CDR2: MNHEY and SMNVEV (reference sequence). This CDR3 reads CASSTTGKGHSTDTQYF. The DNA for the CDR3 is TGTGCCAGCAGTACAACCGGGAAAGGACACTCCACAGATACGCAGTATTTT.

This clone was seen a few times. This rearrangement joins TRBV18 to TRBJ2-1; TRBD2 agrees at 12 bases. Germline assignment: CDR1 KGHSH and CDR2 LQKENI. The CDR3 is 16 residues long. V trimming: 5 bases; J trimming: 3 bases; junction bases outside the gene matches: 5. DNA of the CDR3: TGTGCCAGCTCATTACGGACTAGCGGGGACTACAATGAGCAGTTCTTC. It is translated as CASSLRTSGDYNEQFF.

The V call is TRBV6-4, the J call TRBJ2-7; no reliable D call. The CDR3 has 12 residues. CDR1 and CDR2 from the germline V gene are MRHNA and SNTAGT. Trimming took off 2 bases at V and 3 bases at J, with 5 bases between the two ends. CDR3 sequence reads: CASSDRDYEQYV. As DNA, the CDR3 is TGTGCCAGCAGTGACAGGGACTACGAGCAGTACGTC.

The rearrangement joins TRBV5-1 to TRBJ1-2, with no clear D. V lost 0 bases and J lost 2, with 5 bases in between. The CDR3 has 13 amino acids. Germline assignment: CDR1 SGHRS and CDR2 YFSETQ. The CDR3 DNA sequence: TGCGCCAGCAGCTTGGACGGGAACTATGGCTACACCTTC. This sequence encodes CASSLDGNYGYTF.

The V gene is TRBV24-1, the J gene TRBJ2-5, with 8 bases fitting TRBD1. CDR3 length: 15 amino acids. Trimming took 4 bases from V and 2 from J; bases not matched to a gene: 5. Per germline, CDR1 KGHDR and CDR2 SFDVKD. This CDR3 is CATSEPTGVQETQYF. The CDR3 DNA is TGTGCCACCAGTGAGCCGACAGGGGTGCAAGAGACCCAGTACTTC.

The chain is built from TRBV3-1 (or the pseudogene TRBV3-2) and TRBJ2-5; D remains unclear. The CDR3 has 16 residues. The germline V gene encodes CDR1 LGHDT and CDR2 YNNKEL (reference sequence). V was trimmed by 2 bases and J by 2 bases, leaving 15 bases between them. The CDR3 region is CASSQFRTRWQETQYF. CDR3 sequence (DNA): TGTGCCAGCAGCCAATTCCGGACGAGGTGGCAAGAGACCCAGTACTTC.

V usage is TRBV19 and J usage is TRBJ1-3, with TRBD1 as a possible D gene (6 bases). The V end lost 8 bases, the J end lost 0 bases, and 20 bases lay between the germline ends. Germline loops: CDR1 LNHDA, CDR2 SQIVND (reference sequence). The CDR3 sequence is 17 residues long. The CDR3 region has the DNA TGTGCCAGTCTACGTCTCCTCGGCAGGGGCTCTGGAAACACCATATATTTT. Translation: CASLRLLGRGSGNTIYF.

The chain carries TRBV3-1 (or the pseudogene TRBV3-2) and TRBJ2-5, with 10 positions matching TRBD1. V was clipped by 4 bases and J by 4 bases; unmatched bases: 9. Per the germline V gene, CDR1 is LGHDT and CDR2 is YNNKEL (reference sequence). The CDR3 runs to 16 residues. CDR3 in amino acids: CASSRPRTGGLETQYF. CDR3 in DNA: TGTGCCAGCAGCCGACCGAGGACAGGGGGTTTAGAGACCCAGTACTTC.